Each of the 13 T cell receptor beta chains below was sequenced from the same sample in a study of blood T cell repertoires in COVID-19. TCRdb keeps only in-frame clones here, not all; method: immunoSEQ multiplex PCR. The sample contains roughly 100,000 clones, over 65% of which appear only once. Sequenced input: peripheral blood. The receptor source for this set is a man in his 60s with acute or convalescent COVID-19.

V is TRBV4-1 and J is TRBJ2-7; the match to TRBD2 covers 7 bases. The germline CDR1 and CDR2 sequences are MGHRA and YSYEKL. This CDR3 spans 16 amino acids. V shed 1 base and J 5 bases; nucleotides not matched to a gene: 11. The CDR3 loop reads CASSQGRFTTSHEQYF. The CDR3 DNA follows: TGCGCCAGCAGCCAAGGCCGATTTACGACTAGCCACGAGCAGTACTTC.

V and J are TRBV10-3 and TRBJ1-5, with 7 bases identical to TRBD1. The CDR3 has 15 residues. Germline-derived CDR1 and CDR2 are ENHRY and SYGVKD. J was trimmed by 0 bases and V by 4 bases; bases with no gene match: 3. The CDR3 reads CAISGDSPSNQPQHF. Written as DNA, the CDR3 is TGTGCCATCAGTGGGGACAGCCCTAGCAATCAGCCCCAGCATTTT.

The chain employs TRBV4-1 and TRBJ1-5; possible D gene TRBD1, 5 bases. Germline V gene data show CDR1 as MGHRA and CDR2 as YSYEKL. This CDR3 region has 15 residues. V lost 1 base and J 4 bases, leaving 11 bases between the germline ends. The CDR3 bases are TGCGCCAGCAGCCAAGTGGCAGGGATTAATCAGCCCCAGCATTTT. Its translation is CASSQVAGINQPQHF.

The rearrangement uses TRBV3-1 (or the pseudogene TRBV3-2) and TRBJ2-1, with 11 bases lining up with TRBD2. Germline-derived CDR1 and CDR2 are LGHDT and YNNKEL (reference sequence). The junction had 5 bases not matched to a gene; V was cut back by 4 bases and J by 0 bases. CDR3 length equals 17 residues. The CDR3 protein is CASSLGLAGNSYNEQFF. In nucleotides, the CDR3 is TGTGCCAGCAGCCTCGGACTAGCGGGCAACTCCTACAATGAGCAGTTCTTC.

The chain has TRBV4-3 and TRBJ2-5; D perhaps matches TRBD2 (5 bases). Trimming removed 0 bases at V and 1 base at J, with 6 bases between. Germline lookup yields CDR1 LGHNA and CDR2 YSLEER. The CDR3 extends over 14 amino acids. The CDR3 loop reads CASSQDRGQETQYF. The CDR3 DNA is TGCGCCAGCAGCCAAGATCGGGGCCAAGAGACCCAGTACTTC.

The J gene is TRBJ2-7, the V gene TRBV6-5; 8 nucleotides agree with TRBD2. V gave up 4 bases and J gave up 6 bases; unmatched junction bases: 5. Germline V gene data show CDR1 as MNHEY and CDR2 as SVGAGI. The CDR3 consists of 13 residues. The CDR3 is CASSSYGGGEQYF. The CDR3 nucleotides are TGTGCCAGCAGTTCCTACGGGGGGGGCGAGCAGTACTTC.

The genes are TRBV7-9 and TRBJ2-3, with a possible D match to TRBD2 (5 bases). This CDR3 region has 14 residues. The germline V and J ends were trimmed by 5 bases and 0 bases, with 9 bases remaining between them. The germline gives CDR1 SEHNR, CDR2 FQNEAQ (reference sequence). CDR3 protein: CASSLGLSTDTQYF. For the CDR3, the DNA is TGTGCCAGCAGCCTCGGACTGAGCACAGATACGCAGTATTTT.

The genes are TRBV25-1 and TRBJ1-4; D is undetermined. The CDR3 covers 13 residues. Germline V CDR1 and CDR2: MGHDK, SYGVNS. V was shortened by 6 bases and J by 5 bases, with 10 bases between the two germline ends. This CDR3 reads CASRERRNEKLFF. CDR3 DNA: TGTGCCAGCAGGGAAAGGAGGAATGAAAAACTGTTTTTT.

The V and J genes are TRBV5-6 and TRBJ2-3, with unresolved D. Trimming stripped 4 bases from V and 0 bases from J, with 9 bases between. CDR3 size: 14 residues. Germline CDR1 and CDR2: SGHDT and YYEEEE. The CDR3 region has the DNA TGTGCCAGCAGCCAACTCGGTAGCACAGATACGCAGTATTTT. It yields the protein CASSQLGSTDTQYF.

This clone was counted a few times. Here the CDR3 reads CASHRTEDQPQHF. The DNA for the CDR3 is TGTGCCAGCCATAGGACAGAGGATCAGCCCCAGCATTTT. V is TRBV2 and J is TRBJ1-5; a possible D gene is TRBD1 (6 bases). The CDR3 has 13 residues. Trimming took 8 bases from V and 5 from J, leaving 13 bases between them. Germline V gene data show CDR1 as SNHLY and CDR2 as FYNNEI.

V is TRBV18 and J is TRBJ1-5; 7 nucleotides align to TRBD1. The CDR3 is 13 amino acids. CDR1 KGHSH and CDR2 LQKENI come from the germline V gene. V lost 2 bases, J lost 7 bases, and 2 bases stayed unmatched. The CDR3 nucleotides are TGTGCCAGCTCACCAGGGGGACAGCAGCCCCAGCATTTT. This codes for CASSPGGQQPQHF.

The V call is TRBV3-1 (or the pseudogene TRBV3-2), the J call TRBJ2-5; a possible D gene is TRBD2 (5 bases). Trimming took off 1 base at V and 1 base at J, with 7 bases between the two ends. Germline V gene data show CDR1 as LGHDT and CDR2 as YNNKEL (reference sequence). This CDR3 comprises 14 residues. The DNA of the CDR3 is TGTGCCAGCAGCCAAGTAAGCGGCCAAGAGACCCAGTACTTC. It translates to CASSQVSGQETQYF.

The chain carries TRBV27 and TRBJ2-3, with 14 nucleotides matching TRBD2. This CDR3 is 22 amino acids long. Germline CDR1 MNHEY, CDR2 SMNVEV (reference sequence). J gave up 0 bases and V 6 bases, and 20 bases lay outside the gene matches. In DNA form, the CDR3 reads TGTGCCAGCAGGCGACTAGCTAGGACTAGCGGGAGGAGGAACTCTAGCACAGATACGCAGTATTTT. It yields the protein CASRRLARTSGRRNSSTDTQYF.